This T cell receptor beta chain derives from a study of CD8+CD57+ T cells in acquired aplastic anemia (dated by TCRdb to 2017 to 2018). Notes on the research overall: A mean of approximately 3 ug of DNA, ranging from roughly 0.18 to 30 ug, was extracted from sorted CD4+ and CD8+ cells. Summary of the overall study and its limitations: Although 25 to 30 CD8+ CDR3 sequences were shared by patients and controls, these sequences appeared highly expressed in patients and within the immunodominant clones of patients. Between patients and healthy controls, no significant difference in CD8+ Simpson's diversity was found (P=0.060).

Genomic DNA served as template for TCR beta VDJ combination and CDR3 sequence profiling. An Illumina HiSeq 2000 was the platform used for TCR repertoire sequencing. For the original study's pipeline: Repertoire assessment relied on Simpson's diversity index, CDR3 size and DJ length profiles, and TRBV/TRBJ rearrangement plots. The immunodominant clone was defined as the most abundant DNA sequence in deep sequencing data. CDR3 amino acid sequences were screened for sharing across subjects and compared with published repertoires and the VDJdb database. Clones were called with MiXCR by TCRdb after fastp trimmed the public reads at Q25, and only in-frame beta chains were retained. Entries are consolidated by CDR3 protein sequence, retaining the most common genes and DNA. The V and J calls were determined by TCRdb, not by the authors. This sample holds 150,000 to 200,000 distinct CDR3 sequences; 64% were observed only once. More than 45% of the sample comes from the top ten.

For CDR1 and CDR2, the germline V gene (reference sequence) lists DFQATT and SNEGSKA. V and J are truncated by 3 bases and 8 bases respectively, leaving an intervening sequence of 8 bases. The CDR3 starts with the cysteine, ends with the phenylalanine, and has 11 residues. Left in the record is the CDR3 DNA by itself, 33 bases read in frame from the first base. As regards this clonotype: It lacks a known antigen. Nothing much larger sits one base from this clone, and base qualities are not available.

In this study, sorted CD4+ and CD8+ T cells from the blood of healthy subjects and of severe aplastic anemia patients had their TCR repertoires deep-sequenced. Ficoll-Paque density gradient centrifugation was used to isolate peripheral blood mononuclear cells. CD4+ and CD8+ T cells were sorted by FACS or magnetic beads before DNA extraction. The TCR comes from a human donor with severe aplastic anemia or a healthy control (not recorded which). The chain employs TRBV20-1 and TRBJ2-1; the D gene cannot be resolved reliably. Sequencing input: sorted CD4+, CD8+, or CD8+CD57+ T cells (not recorded which) from PBMCs. The CDR3 reads CSARVVDEQFF. The nucleotide sequence reads as follows: TGCAGTGCTAGGGTGGTTGATGAGCAGTTCTTC.